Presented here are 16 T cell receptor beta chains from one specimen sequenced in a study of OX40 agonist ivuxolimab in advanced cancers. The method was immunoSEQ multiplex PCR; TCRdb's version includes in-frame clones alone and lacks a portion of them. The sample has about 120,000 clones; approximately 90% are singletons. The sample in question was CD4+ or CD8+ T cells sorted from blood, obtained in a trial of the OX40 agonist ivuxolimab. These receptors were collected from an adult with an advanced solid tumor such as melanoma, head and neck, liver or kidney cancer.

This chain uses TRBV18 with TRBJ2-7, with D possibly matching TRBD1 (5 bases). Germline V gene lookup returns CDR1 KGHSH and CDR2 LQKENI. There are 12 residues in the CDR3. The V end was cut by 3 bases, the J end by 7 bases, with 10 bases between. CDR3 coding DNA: TGTGCCAGCTCACCCACTGACAGAGAGCAGTACTTC. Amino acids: CASSPTDREQYF. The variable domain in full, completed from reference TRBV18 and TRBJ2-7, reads NAGVMQNPRHLVRRRGQEARLRCSPMKGHSHVYWYRQLPEEGLKFMVYLQKENIIDESGMPKERFSAEFPKEGPSILRIQQVVRGDSAAYFCASSPTDREQYFGPGTRLTVT.

Written as DNA, the CDR3 is TGTGCCAGCAGTGGACTAGCGGGGCTATACAATGAGCAGTTCTTC. Translated: CASSGLAGLYNEQFF. The V and J genes are TRBV28 and TRBJ2-1; 12 bases map to TRBD2. Per germline, CDR1 MDHEN and CDR2 SYDVKM. V dropped 5 bases and J dropped 4; count of bases not matched to a gene: 3. This CDR3 has 15 residues. Complete variable domain (other parts from reference TRBV28 and TRBJ2-1): DVKVTQSSRYLVKRTGEKVFLECVQDMDHENMFWYRQDPGLGLRLIYFSYDVKMKEKGDIPEGYSVSREKKERFSLILESASTNQTSMYLCASSGLAGLYNEQFFGPGTRLTVL.

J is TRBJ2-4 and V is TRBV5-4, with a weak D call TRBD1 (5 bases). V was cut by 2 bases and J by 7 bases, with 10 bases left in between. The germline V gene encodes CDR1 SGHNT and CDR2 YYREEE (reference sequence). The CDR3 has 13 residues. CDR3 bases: TGTGCCAGCAGCTTCTCTGGGGCTAACATTCAGTACTTC. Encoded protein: CASSFSGANIQYF.

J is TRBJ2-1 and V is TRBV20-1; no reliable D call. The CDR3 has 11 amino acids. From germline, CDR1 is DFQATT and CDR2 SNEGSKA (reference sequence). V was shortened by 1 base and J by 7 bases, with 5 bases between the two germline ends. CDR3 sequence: CSARGVNEQFF. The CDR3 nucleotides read TGCAGTGCTAGAGGAGTTAATGAGCAGTTCTTC.

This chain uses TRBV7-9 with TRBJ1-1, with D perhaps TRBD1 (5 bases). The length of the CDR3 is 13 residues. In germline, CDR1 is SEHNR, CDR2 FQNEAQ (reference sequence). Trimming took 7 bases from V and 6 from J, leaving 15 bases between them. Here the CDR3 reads CASTWGGRPEAFF. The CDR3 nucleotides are TGTGCCAGCACCTGGGGCGGGAGGCCTGAAGCTTTCTTT.

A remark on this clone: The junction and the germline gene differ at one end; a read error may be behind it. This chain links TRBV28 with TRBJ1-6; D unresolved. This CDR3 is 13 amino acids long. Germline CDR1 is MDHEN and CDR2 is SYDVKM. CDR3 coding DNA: TGTGCCGGCAGTTCCTTGGACTACTCACCCCTCCACTTT. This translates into CAGSSLDYSPLHF.

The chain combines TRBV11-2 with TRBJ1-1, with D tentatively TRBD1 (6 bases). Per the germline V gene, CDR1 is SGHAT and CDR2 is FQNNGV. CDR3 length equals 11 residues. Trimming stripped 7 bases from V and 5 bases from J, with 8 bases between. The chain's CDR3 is CASTRGTEAFF. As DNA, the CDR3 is TGTGCCAGCACGAGGGGGACTGAAGCTTTCTTT.

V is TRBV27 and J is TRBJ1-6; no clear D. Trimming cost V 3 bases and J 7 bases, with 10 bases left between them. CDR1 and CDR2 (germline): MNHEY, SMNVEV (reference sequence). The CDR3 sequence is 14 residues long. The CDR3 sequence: CASSFGGFNSPLHF. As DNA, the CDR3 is TGTGCCAGCAGTTTCGGAGGGTTCAATTCACCCCTCCACTTT.

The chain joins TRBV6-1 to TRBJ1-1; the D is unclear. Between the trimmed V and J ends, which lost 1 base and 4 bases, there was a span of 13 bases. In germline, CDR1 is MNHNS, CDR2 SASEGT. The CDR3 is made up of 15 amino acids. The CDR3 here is CASSEGFGGTTEAFF. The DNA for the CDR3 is TGTGCCAGCAGTGAAGGCTTTGGAGGAACCACTGAAGCTTTCTTT.

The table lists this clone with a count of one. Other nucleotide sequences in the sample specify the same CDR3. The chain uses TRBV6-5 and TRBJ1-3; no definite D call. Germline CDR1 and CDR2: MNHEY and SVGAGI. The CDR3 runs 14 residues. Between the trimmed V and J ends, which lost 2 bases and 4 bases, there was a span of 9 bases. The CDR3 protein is CASSYGRGGNTIYF. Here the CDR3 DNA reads TGTGCCAGCAGTTACGGTCGGGGAGGAAACACCATATATTTT.

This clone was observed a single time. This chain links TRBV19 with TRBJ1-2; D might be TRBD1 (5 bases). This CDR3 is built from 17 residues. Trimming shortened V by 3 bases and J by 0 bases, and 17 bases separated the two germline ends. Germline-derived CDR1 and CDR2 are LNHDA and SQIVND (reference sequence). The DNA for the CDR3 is TGTGCCAGTAGTATTTCAGGGACCTCGACCACTAACTATGGCTACACCTTC. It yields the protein CASSISGTSTTNYGYTF.

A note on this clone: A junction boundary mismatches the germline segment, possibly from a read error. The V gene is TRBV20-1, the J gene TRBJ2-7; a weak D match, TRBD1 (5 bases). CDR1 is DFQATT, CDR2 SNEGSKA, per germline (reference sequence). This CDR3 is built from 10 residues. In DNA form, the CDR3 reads TGCAGTGCTGGCAAAGGGGATACCGCTTTC. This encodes CSAGKGDTAF.

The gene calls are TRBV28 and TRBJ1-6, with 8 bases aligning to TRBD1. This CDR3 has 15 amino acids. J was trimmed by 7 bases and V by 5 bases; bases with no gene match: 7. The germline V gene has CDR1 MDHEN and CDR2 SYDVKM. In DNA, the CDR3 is TGTGCCAGCAGTGCCGCAGGACAGGGAAATTCACCCCTCCACTTT. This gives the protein CASSAAGQGNSPLHF.

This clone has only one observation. The DNA for the CDR3 is TGTGCCAGCAGCCTCCGACAGGGGGCCCTTTCCTCTGGAAACACCATATATTTT. This translates into CASSLRQGALSSGNTIYF. V gene TRBV7-2 combines with J gene TRBJ1-3; 10 bases line up with TRBD1. J lost 0 bases, V lost 5 bases, and 10 bases had no gene match. Germline lookup yields CDR1 SGHTA and CDR2 FQGNSA. This CDR3 has 18 residues.

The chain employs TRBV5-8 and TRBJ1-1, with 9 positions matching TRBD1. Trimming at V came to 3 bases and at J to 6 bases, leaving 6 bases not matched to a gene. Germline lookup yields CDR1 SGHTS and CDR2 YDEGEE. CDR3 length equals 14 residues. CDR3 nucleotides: TGTGCCAGCAGCTCCCTGGACAGGGGCTCTGAAGCTTTCTTT. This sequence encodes CASSSLDRGSEAFF.

CDR3 nucleotides: TGTGCCAGCTCACCCGGGAGCTCTGGGGCCAACGTCCTGACTTTC. This codes for CASSPGSSGANVLTF. V and J are TRBV18 and TRBJ2-6, with TRBD2 as a possible D gene (6 bases). The CDR3 is 15 residues long. From germline, CDR1 is KGHSH and CDR2 LQKENI. Trimming left V 3 bases short and J 0 bases short, with 6 bases between.